Each of the 25 T cell receptor beta chains below was sequenced from the same sample in a study of T cell responses to AZD1222 COVID-19 vaccine. Assay used: immunoSEQ multiplex PCR; TCRdb lists only in-frame clones, some missing. Here the sample spans about 140,000 clones, around 91% being singletons. Material: peripheral blood, obtained on day 0 of AZD1222 vaccination. These receptors were collected from an adult in good health.

This clone was observed a single time. One end of the junction does not line up with germline, which may come from a read error. V usage is TRBV19 and J usage is TRBJ1-2; the match to TRBD1 covers 7 bases. Germline V gene data show CDR1 as LNHDA and CDR2 as SQIVND (reference sequence). This CDR3 has 15 amino acids. Here the CDR3 DNA reads TGTGCCAGTAGGATAGGGACAGACTATAACTATGGCTACACCTTC. This gives the protein CASRIGTDYNYGYTF.

This chain links TRBV5-1 with TRBJ1-2, with 12 bases fitting TRBD1. The CDR3 has 15 amino acids. CDR1 is SGHRS and CDR2 is YFSETQ in the germline V gene. J lost 2 bases, V lost 4 bases, and 3 bases had no gene match. The CDR3 region has the DNA TGCGCCAGCAGCACCGGGACAGGGGGCAACTATGGCTACACCTTC. This codes for CASSTGTGGNYGYTF.

This clone was counted a single time. The chain recombines TRBV28 with TRBJ2-5, with TRBD1 matching 8 bases. This CDR3 has 16 residues. CDR1 is MDHEN, CDR2 SYDVKM, per germline. V shed 5 bases, J shed 0 bases, and the junction held 8 bases outside the gene matches. The CDR3 nucleotides are TGTGCCAGCAGTAAAGCCGGGACAGGAAACCAAGAGACCCAGTACTTC. Its protein product is CASSKAGTGNQETQYF.

The V and J genes are TRBV27 and TRBJ1-2; D gene unclear. The CDR3 length is 15 residues. Trimming took off 1 base at V and 3 bases at J, with 12 bases between the two ends. Per the germline V gene, CDR1 is MNHEY and CDR2 is SMNVEV (reference sequence). CDR3 nucleotide sequence: TGTGCCAGCAGTTTATGGGCTGAAGATTACTATGGCTACACCTTC. It translates to CASSLWAEDYYGYTF.

This rearrangement joins TRBV5-1 to TRBJ2-1; TRBD2 matches at 7 bases. This CDR3 is 13 amino acids long. Germline trimming cut 0 bases from V and 10 bases from J; bases unmatched to any gene: 4. Germline V lookup: CDR1 SGHRS, CDR2 YFSETQ. The CDR3: CASSLGQGGEQFF. CDR3 coding DNA: TGCGCCAGCAGCTTGGGGCAGGGAGGGGAGCAGTTCTTC.

The CDR3 DNA sequence: TGTGCCAGCAGTGAGGGTGGGGACCCAGGGGCAGATACGCAGTATTTT. Its protein is CASSEGGDPGADTQYF. The chain uses TRBV6-4 and TRBJ2-3; perhaps TRBD1 as D (6 bases). V was shortened by 3 bases and J by 4 bases, with 17 bases between the two germline ends. CDR1 MRHNA and CDR2 SNTAGT come from the germline V gene. The CDR3 is made up of 16 amino acids.

This chain joins TRBV6-4 and TRBJ2-1, with a weak D call TRBD2 (6 bases). This CDR3 is 13 amino acids long. Germline V gene data show CDR1 as MRHNA and CDR2 as SNTAGT. Trimming shortened V by 5 bases and J by 3 bases, and 8 bases separated the two germline ends. CDR3 sequence reads: CASSRDFYNEQFF. The CDR3 DNA reads as TGTGCCAGCAGTAGGGACTTCTACAATGAGCAGTTCTTC.

This chain links TRBV6-4 with TRBJ1-1, with D tentatively TRBD1 (5 bases). Germline CDR1 and CDR2: MRHNA and SNTAGT. The CDR3 runs to 14 residues. The V and J ends lost 3 bases and 5 bases respectively, with 13 bases between them. DNA of the CDR3: TGTGCCAGCAGTGAAATCTCATGGGGGACTGAAGCTTTCTTT. Protein: CASSEISWGTEAFF.

This clone was seen once. This chain links TRBV5-4 with TRBJ2-7; no clear D gene. Per the germline V gene, CDR1 is SGHNT and CDR2 is YYREEE (reference sequence). This CDR3 contains 13 residues. Trimming stripped 10 bases from V and 0 bases from J, with 14 bases between. The DNA for the CDR3 is TGTGCCCTAAAGTCCAGCGACTCCTACGAGCAGTACTTC. This codes for CALKSSDSYEQYF.

This rearrangement joins TRBV30 to TRBJ1-6; TRBD1 matches at 12 bases. Germline CDR1 and CDR2: GTSNPN and SVGIG (reference sequence). This CDR3 region has 19 residues. The J segment lost 0 bases and the V segment lost 3 bases, leaving 9 bases of the junction unmatched. CDR3 nucleotides: TGTGCCTGGAGAAGCCCGGGACAGGGGGCCCGCTCCTATAATTCACCCCTCCACTTT. Translated: CAWRSPGQGARSYNSPLHF.

The chain employs TRBV28 and TRBJ1-6; 7 positions match TRBD1. V lost 6 bases and J lost 11; bases outside the gene matches: 4. Looked up from germline, CDR1 is MDHEN and CDR2 is SYDVKM. This CDR3 has 12 residues. The CDR3 sequence: CASRTQGAPLHF. CDR3 DNA: TGTGCCAGCAGGACCCAGGGGGCACCCCTCCACTTT. The variable domain in full, with the rest retrieved from reference TRBV28 and TRBJ1-6, is DVKVTQSSRYLVKRTGEKVFLECVQDMDHENMFWYRQDPGLGLRLIYFSYDVKMKEKGDIPEGYSVSREKKERFSLILESASTNQTSMYLCASRTQGAPLHFGNGTRLTVT.

The rearrangement joins TRBV3-1 (or the pseudogene TRBV3-2) to TRBJ2-1; tentative D call: TRBD1 (6 bases). The CDR3 runs 17 residues. Trimming pared 4 bases from V and 0 bases from J, leaving 16 bases between. The germline V gene encodes CDR1 LGHDT and CDR2 YNNKEL (reference sequence). CDR3 nucleotides: TGTGCCAGCAGCCTCCGACAGGCTCCCAGCTCCTACAATGAGCAGTTCTTC. As protein: CASSLRQAPSSYNEQFF.

J is TRBJ1-1 and V is TRBV11-2; 9 bases agree with TRBD1. This CDR3 is built from 15 residues. Unmatched junction bases numbered 12, after V lost 5 bases and J lost 8 bases. Germline V gene data show CDR1 as SGHAT and CDR2 as FQNNGV. This chain's CDR3 is CASSHITGGEGEAFF. CDR3 nucleotide sequence: TGTGCCAGCAGCCATATCACAGGGGGCGAAGGAGAAGCTTTCTTT.

The chain recombines TRBV5-1 with TRBJ2-7; maybe TRBD2 (6 bases). Germline-derived CDR1 and CDR2 are SGHRS and YFSETQ. V lost 4 bases, J lost 2 bases, and 25 bases lay in between. This CDR3 is 18 amino acids long. CDR3 sequence: CASSRTDFGGTDAYEQYF. The CDR3 DNA sequence: TGCGCCAGCAGCCGAACGGATTTCGGAGGGACGGACGCCTACGAGCAGTACTTC. Variable domain in full (rest from reference TRBV5-1 and TRBJ2-7): KAGVTQTPRYLIKTRGQQVTLSCSPISGHRSVSWYQQTPGQGLQFLFEYFSETQRNKGNFPGRFSGRQFSNSRSEMNVSTLELGDSALYLCASSRTDFGGTDAYEQYFGPGTRLTVT.

The rearrangement links TRBV18 to TRBJ2-6, with 8 positions matching TRBD1. The V gene end was trimmed by 6 bases and the J gene end by 3 bases; junction bases not matched to a gene: 13. The CDR3 has 18 amino acids. Germline V gene lookup returns CDR1 KGHSH and CDR2 LQKENI. CDR3 sequence: CASSGSTGAPGGANVLTF. CDR3 DNA: TGTGCCAGCTCGGGGTCGACAGGGGCCCCCGGTGGGGCCAACGTCCTGACTTTC.

V gene TRBV2 combines with J gene TRBJ2-3; D is unresolved. The CDR3 contains 14 residues. Germline V gene data show CDR1 as SNHLY and CDR2 as FYNNEI. Trimming left V 3 bases short and J 1 base short, with 8 bases between. The CDR3 sequence is CASSEGIGTDTQYF. The CDR3 nucleotides are TGTGCCAGCAGTGAGGGGATCGGCACAGATACGCAGTATTTT.

V usage is TRBV10-2 and J usage is TRBJ2-7; 10 bases line up with TRBD2. With V trimmed by 6 bases and J by 4 bases, 6 bases remained unmatched. CDR1 and CDR2 (germline): WSHSY, SAAADI. The CDR3 loop spans 14 amino acids. The CDR3 protein is CASRAGGAEYEQYF. The CDR3 nucleotides read TGCGCCAGCAGAGCGGGGGGGGCAGAGTACGAGCAGTACTTC.

The V call is TRBV6-6, the J call TRBJ2-7, with D possibly being TRBD2 (6 bases). Between the trimmed V and J ends, which lost 6 bases and 3 bases, there was a span of 12 bases. The germline gives CDR1 MNHNY, CDR2 SVGAGI (reference sequence). This CDR3 region has 13 residues. Here the CDR3 reads CASSYGGFYEQYF. The CDR3 coding sequence is TGTGCCAGCAGCTACGGGGGTTTCTACGAGCAGTACTTC.

On this clone: This sample also contains other DNA sequences that code for the same CDR3. The chain links TRBV5-1 to TRBJ2-5; perhaps TRBD1 as D (5 bases). CDR1 is SGHRS and CDR2 is YFSETQ in the germline V gene. The CDR3 extends over 14 amino acids. The V and J ends lost 2 bases and 2 bases respectively, with 10 bases between them. In DNA form, the CDR3 reads TGCGCCAGCAGCTTCCAGACAGATCAAGAGACCCAGTACTTC. Protein product: CASSFQTDQETQYF. Filled out from reference TRBV5-1 and TRBJ2-5, the complete variable domain reads KAGVTQTPRYLIKTRGQQVTLSCSPISGHRSVSWYQQTPGQGLQFLFEYFSETQRNKGNFPGRFSGRQFSNSRSEMNVSTLELGDSALYLCASSFQTDQETQYFGPGTRLLVL.

The V gene is TRBV30, the J gene TRBJ2-5; D unresolved. The CDR3 spans 14 residues. V gave up 3 bases and J gave up 4 bases, with 15 bases separating them. CDR1 and CDR2 from the germline V gene are GTSNPN and SVGIG (reference sequence). CDR3 region: CAWRLRLGGETQYF. The CDR3 DNA reads as TGTGCCTGGAGGCTGAGGTTGGGCGGAGAGACCCAGTACTTC.

The chain joins TRBV28 to TRBJ1-5; 7 positions agree with TRBD1. Germline-derived CDR1 and CDR2 are MDHEN and SYDVKM. The CDR3 covers 15 residues. Losses at the gene ends were 4 bases for V and 7 bases for J; bases not matched to a gene: 10. CDR3 in amino acids: CASSSSTGKLQPQHF. The CDR3 nucleotides are TGTGCCAGCAGTTCATCGACAGGGAAGCTACAGCCCCAGCATTTT.

J is TRBJ2-7 and V is TRBV6-5, with D perhaps TRBD2 (5 bases). The V and J ends lost 0 bases and 2 bases respectively, with 14 bases between them. The length of the CDR3 is 16 residues. The germline V gene encodes CDR1 MNHEY and CDR2 SVGAGI. The CDR3 region is CASSYSFETSAYEQYF. In DNA, the CDR3 is TGTGCCAGCAGTTACTCATTTGAAACTAGTGCCTACGAGCAGTACTTC.

The rearrangement uses TRBV15 and TRBJ1-6; possibly TRBD1 for D (5 bases). Trimming removed 8 bases at V and 5 bases at J, with 13 bases between. The V gene's germline CDR1 is LNHNV and CDR2 YYDKDF (reference sequence). The CDR3 covers 14 residues. This chain's CDR3 is CATGKGFNNSPLHF. DNA for the CDR3: TGTGCCACCGGTAAGGGGTTCAATAATTCACCCCTCCACTTT.

The chain is built from TRBV10-1 and TRBJ1-3, with D unresolved. Germline V gene data show CDR1 as WNHNN and CDR2 as SYGVQD (reference sequence). The CDR3 totals 13 residues. V was shortened by 5 bases and J by 2 bases, with 7 bases between the two germline ends. The CDR3 sequence: CASSTGTGNTIYF. The CDR3 DNA sequence: TGCGCCAGCAGTACCGGGACTGGAAACACCATATATTTT.

This clone showed up just a few times. The chain joins TRBV7-8 to TRBJ1-2, with TRBD1 matching 9 bases. This CDR3 has 17 residues. CDR1 is SGHVS and CDR2 is FQNEAQ in the germline V gene. J lost 1 base, V lost 0 bases, and 6 bases had no gene match. This chain's CDR3 is CASSLATTGGNNYGYTF. CDR3 DNA: TGTGCCAGCAGCTTAGCGACCACAGGGGGCAATAACTATGGCTACACCTTC.